The entry below describes one T cell receptor (beta chain). The data were taken from a study of radiotherapy plus CTLA-4 blockade in lung cancer. Sequencing used immunoSEQ multiplex PCR; TCRdb keeps in-frame clones, though not all of them. The sample lists some 110,000 clones, more than 65% seen once, with 5.2% in the top ten. Those patients who had chemo-refractory metastatic non-small-cell lung cancer were given focal radiation along with CTLA-4 blockade through ipilimumab. The origin of this receptor is a human donor with non-small cell lung cancer who had a partial response to radiotherapy plus ipilimumab. The sample in question was peripheral blood, obtained from a patient treated with radiotherapy plus ipilimumab.

As DNA, the CDR3 is TGTGCCAGCAGTTTTGGGGGACACAACTACGAGCAGTACGTC. Protein: CASSFGGHNYEQYV. The chain couples TRBV28 to TRBJ2-7, with D possibly matching TRBD1 (6 bases). Trimming cost V 3 bases and J 3 bases, with 12 bases left between them. This CDR3 comprises 14 residues. Germline V gene lookup returns CDR1 MDHEN and CDR2 SYDVKM.